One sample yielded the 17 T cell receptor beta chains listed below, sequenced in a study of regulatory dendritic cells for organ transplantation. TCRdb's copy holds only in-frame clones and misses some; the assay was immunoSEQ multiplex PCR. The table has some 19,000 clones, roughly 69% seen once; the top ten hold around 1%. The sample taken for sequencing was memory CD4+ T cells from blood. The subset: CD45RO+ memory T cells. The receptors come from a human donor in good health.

CDR3 in DNA: TGTGCCAGCAGCCGCATCGAACAGGGGCCCTACGAGCAGTACTTC. Translation gives CASSRIEQGPYEQYF. V gene TRBV4-2 combines with J gene TRBJ2-7; 7 bases fit TRBD1. V trimming: 4 bases; J trimming: 2 bases; junction bases outside the gene matches: 8. Germline V CDR1 and CDR2: LGHNA, YNFKEQ. This CDR3 has 15 amino acids.

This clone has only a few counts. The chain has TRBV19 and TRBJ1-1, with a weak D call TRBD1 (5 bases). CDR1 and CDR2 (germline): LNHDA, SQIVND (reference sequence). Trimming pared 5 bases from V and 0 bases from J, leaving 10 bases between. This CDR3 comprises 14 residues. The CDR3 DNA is TGTGCCAGTAGTCTCACAGGAATGAACACTGAAGCTTTCTTT. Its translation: CASSLTGMNTEAFF.

The CDR3, as DNA: TGTGCCAGCAGCGCCACAGGGGACTCCTACGAGCAGTACTTC. Its protein product is CASSATGDSYEQYF. J is TRBJ2-7 and V is TRBV11-3, with 7 bases lining up with TRBD1. This CDR3 spans 14 amino acids. Per the germline V gene, CDR1 is SGHNT and CDR2 is YENEEA. V shed 5 bases, J shed 0 bases, and the junction held 4 bases outside the gene matches.

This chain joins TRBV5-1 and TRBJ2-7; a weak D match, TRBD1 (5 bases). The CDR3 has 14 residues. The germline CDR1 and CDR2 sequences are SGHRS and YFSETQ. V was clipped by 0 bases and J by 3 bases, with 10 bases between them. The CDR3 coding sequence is TGCGCCAGCAGCTTGGAGGCAGGGAACTACGAGCAGTACTTC. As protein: CASSLEAGNYEQYF.

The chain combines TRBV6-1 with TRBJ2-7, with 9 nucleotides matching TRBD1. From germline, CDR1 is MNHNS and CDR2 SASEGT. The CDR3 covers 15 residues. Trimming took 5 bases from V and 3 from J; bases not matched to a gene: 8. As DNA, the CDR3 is TGTGCCAGCAGTCCAAGTCGGGACAGGGTCTACGAGCAGTACTTC. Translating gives CASSPSRDRVYEQYF.

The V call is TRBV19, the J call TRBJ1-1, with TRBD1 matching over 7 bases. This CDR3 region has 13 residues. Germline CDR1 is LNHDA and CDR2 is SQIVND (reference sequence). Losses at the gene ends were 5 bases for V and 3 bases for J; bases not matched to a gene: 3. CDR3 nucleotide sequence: TGTGCCAGTAGTGCCAGGGGGTACACTGAAGCTTTCTTT. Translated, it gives CASSARGYTEAFF. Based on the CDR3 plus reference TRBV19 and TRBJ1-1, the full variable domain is DGGITQSPKYLFRKEGQNVTLSCEQNLNHDAMYWYRQDPGQGLRLIYYSQIVNDFQKGDIAEGYSVSREKKESFPLTVTSAQKNPTAFYLCASSARGYTEAFFGQGTRLTVV.

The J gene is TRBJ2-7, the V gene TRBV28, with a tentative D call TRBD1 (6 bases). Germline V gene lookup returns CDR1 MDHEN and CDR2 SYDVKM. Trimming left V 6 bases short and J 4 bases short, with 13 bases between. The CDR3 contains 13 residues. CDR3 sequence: CASRRTDTYEQYF. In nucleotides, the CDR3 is TGTGCCAGCAGGAGGACAGACACGTACGAGCAGTACTTC.

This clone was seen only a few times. The CDR3 DNA follows: TGTGCCAGCAGTCGACAGGGGGGCGGCACTGAAGCTTTCTTT. Its translation is CASSRQGGGTEAFF. The rearrangement links TRBV9 to TRBJ1-1, with TRBD1 matching over 9 bases. Per the germline V gene, CDR1 is SGDLS and CDR2 is YYNGEE. CDR3 size: 14 residues. Trimming cost V 5 bases and J 4 bases; bases outside gene matches: 6.

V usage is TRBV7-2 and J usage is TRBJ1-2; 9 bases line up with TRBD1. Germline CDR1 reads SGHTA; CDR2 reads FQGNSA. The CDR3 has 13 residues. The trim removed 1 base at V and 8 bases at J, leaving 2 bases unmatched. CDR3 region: CASSLDRGRGYTF. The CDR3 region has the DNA TGTGCCAGCAGCTTAGACAGGGGGCGAGGCTACACCTTC.

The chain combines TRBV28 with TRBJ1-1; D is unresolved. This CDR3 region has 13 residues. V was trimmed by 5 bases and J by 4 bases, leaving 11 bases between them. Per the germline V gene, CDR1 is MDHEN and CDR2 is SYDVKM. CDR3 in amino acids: CASSGVAVTEAFF. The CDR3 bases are TGTGCCAGCAGTGGGGTAGCGGTCACTGAAGCTTTCTTT. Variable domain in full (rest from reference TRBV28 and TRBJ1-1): DVKVTQSSRYLVKRTGEKVFLECVQDMDHENMFWYRQDPGLGLRLIYFSYDVKMKEKGDIPEGYSVSREKKERFSLILESASTNQTSMYLCASSGVAVTEAFFGQGTRLTVV.

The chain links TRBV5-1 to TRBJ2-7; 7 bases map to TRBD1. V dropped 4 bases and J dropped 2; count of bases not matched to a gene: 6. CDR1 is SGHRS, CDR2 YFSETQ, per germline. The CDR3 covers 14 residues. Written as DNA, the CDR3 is TGCGCCAGCAGCGACCGGGACAGAACCTACGAGCAGTACTTC. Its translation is CASSDRDRTYEQYF. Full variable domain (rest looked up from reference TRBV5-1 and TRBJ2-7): KAGVTQTPRYLIKTRGQQVTLSCSPISGHRSVSWYQQTPGQGLQFLFEYFSETQRNKGNFPGRFSGRQFSNSRSEMNVSTLELGDSALYLCASSDRDRTYEQYFGPGTRLTVT.

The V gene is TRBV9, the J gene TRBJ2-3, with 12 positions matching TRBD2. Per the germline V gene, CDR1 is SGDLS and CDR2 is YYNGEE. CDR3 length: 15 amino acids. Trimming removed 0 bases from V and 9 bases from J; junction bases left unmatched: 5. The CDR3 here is CASSVASGGATTQYF. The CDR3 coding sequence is TGTGCCAGCAGCGTAGCTAGCGGGGGGGCTACCACGCAGTATTTT.

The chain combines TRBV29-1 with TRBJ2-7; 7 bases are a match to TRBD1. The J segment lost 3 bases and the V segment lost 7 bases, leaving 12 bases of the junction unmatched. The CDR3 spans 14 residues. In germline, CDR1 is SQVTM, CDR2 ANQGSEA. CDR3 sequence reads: CSASADRVGYEQYF. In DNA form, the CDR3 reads TGCAGCGCCTCAGCCGACAGGGTGGGCTACGAGCAGTACTTC.

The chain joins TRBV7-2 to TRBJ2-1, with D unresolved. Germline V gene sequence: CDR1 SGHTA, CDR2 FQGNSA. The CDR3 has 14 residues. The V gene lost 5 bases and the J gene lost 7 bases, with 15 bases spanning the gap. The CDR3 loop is CASSPAGTQNEQFF. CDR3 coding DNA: TGTGCCAGCAGCCCGGCAGGTACCCAGAATGAGCAGTTCTTC.

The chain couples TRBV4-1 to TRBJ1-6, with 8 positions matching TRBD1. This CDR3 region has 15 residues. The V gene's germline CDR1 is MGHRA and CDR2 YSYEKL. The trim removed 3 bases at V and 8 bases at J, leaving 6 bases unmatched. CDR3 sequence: CASSHTGGSDSPLHF. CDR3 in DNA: TGCGCCAGCAGCCACACAGGGGGGAGTGATTCACCCCTCCACTTT.

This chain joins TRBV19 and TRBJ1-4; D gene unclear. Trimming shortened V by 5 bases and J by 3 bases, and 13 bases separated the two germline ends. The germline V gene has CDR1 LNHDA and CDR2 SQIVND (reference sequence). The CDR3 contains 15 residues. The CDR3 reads CASSPNSTPNEKLFF. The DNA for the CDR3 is TGTGCCAGTAGTCCAAACAGTACACCTAATGAAAAACTGTTTTTT.

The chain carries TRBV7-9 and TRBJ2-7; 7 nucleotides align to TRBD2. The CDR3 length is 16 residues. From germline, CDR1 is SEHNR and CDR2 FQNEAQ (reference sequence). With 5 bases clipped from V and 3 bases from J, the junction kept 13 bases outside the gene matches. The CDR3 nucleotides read TGTGCCAGCAGCCCTGTTCGGGGCGGGGACTACTACGAGCAGTACTTC. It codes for CASSPVRGGDYYEQYF.